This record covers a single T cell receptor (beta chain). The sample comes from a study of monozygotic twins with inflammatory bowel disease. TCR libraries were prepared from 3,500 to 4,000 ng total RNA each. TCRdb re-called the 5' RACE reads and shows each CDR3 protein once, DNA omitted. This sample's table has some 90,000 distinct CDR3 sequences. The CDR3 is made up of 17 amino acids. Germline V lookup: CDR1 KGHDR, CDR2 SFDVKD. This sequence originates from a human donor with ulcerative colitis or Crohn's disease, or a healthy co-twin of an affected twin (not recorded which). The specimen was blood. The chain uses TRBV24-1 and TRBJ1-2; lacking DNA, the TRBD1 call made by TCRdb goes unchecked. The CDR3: CATSDRTKQGRGYGYTF.